This T cell receptor beta chain was profiled in a study of cytomegalovirus exposure and HLA in healthy donors. The overall study: An early data release held tens of millions of unique TCRs from HLA-typed donors. Whole-study findings and limits: An ancestry cluster, one associated with Asian ancestry, reportedly showed fewer N-insertions than the approximately 660-donor mean in a later analysis. Later, an analysis showed that TCR beta chains associated with HLA were more clonally expanded than others that were equally common.

Regarding this clone: Its antigen is not known.

Germline lookup yields CDR1 SGHTA and CDR2 FQGTGA. V was clipped by 1 base and J by 2 bases, with 10 bases between them. This CDR3 spans 15 amino acids. Researchers ran the PCR with 60 Vbeta and 13 Jbeta primers. In the study's own analysis: About 83 million unique TCR beta chains, roughly 11 million shared, were counted in a later analysis. Here immunoSEQ multiplex PCR was the method, and the copy in TCRdb shows in-frame clones only, minus some. From that table come the V and J calls and clone size; the DNA was used to work out D and trimming. The sample lists approximately 150,000 clones, about 75% occurring once.

The sample comprised PBMCs. The sequence derives from a man aged 55 to 70 in good health and CMV-seronegative. The rearrangement joins TRBV7-3 to TRBJ2-3; no clear D gene. For the CDR3, the DNA is TGTGCCAGCAGCTTAAACGGAGCCTTCACAGATACGCAGTATTTT. Translation gives CASSLNGAFTDTQYF.